These 20 T cell receptor beta chains originate from one sample sequenced in a study of neurological immune-mediated disorders. MiXCR was run by TCRdb on the 5' RACE reads, yielding one entry per CDR3 protein. This table has 15,000 to 20,000 distinct CDR3 sequences, approximately 2.5% appearing once. The sample taken for sequencing was PBMCs. The receptors were gathered from a woman in her late teens or twenties with multiple sclerosis.

Ten or more counts support this clonotype. The genes are TRBV12-3 or TRBV12-4 and TRBJ1-1; 7 bases line up with TRBD1. This CDR3 is built from 15 residues. The V and J ends lost 5 bases and 3 bases, in that order; junction bases with no gene match: 9. CDR3 in amino acids: CASSDQTGKDTEAFF. Written as DNA, the CDR3 is TGTGCCAGCAGTGATCAGACAGGGAAGGACACTGAAGCTTTCTTT.

This clonotype was detected ten times or more. The rearrangement links TRBV20-1 to TRBJ1-4; no clear D. Trimming left V 0 bases short and J 4 bases short, with 12 bases between. The CDR3 is 15 residues long. CDR1 is DFQATT and CDR2 is SNEGSKA in the germline V gene (reference sequence). CDR3 in amino acids: CSARDATRSNEKLFF. Here the CDR3 DNA reads TGCAGTGCTAGAGATGCTACACGGAGTAATGAAAAACTGTTTTTT.

This clonotype was counted ten times or more. This rearrangement joins TRBV20-1 to TRBJ2-3; D not certain. CDR3 length equals 11 residues. The V end was cut by 4 bases, the J end by 4 bases, with 6 bases between. Germline V gene data show CDR1 as DFQATT and CDR2 as SNEGSKA (reference sequence). The CDR3 is CSATRADTQYF. DNA for the CDR3: TGCAGTGCTACCCGAGCAGATACGCAGTATTTT.

This clonotype was recorded many times. The genes are TRBV14 and TRBJ2-5; D is unresolved. Trimming took off 0 bases at V and 10 bases at J, with 6 bases between the two ends. The CDR3 contains 11 residues. Per germline, CDR1 SGHDN and CDR2 FVKESK. The CDR3 is CASSQDMGQYF. The CDR3 DNA reads as TGTGCCAGCAGCCAAGATATGGGCCAGTACTTC.

This clonotype occurred a few times. One end of the junction does not line up with germline, which may come from a read error. The chain recombines TRBV12-3 or TRBV12-4 with TRBJ1-5; D is ambiguous. CDR3 length: 13 amino acids. Here the CDR3 reads CASSLEVNQPQNF. The CDR3 DNA sequence: TGTGCCAGCAGTTTAGAAGTCAATCAGCCCCAGAATTTT.

This clonotype ranks as medium-sized (0.01 to 0.1%). J is TRBJ2-3 and V is TRBV20-1; D call uncertain. V gave up 8 bases and J gave up 1 base, with 10 bases separating them. This CDR3 region has 12 residues. Germline CDR1 and CDR2: DFQATT and SNEGSKA (reference sequence). CDR3 DNA sequence: TGCAGTCCGTCCCCCCGCACAGATACGCAGTATTTT. Its protein product is CSPSPRTDTQYF.

This clonotype is labeled medium-sized. The chain employs TRBV20-1 and TRBJ1-4; tentatively, D is TRBD1 (5 bases). Germline loops: CDR1 DFQATT, CDR2 SNEGSKA (reference sequence). The CDR3 is made up of 11 amino acids. V gave up 6 bases and J gave up 8 bases, with 10 bases separating them. The CDR3 is CSAKTAEKLFF. Here the CDR3 DNA reads TGCAGTGCAAAGACAGCCGAAAAACTGTTTTTT.

This clonotype is termed medium-sized. This CDR3 is CASRKNHGYTF. DNA of the CDR3: TGTGCCAGCAGGAAAAATCATGGCTACACCTTC. V usage is TRBV7-2 and J usage is TRBJ1-2; unclear D gene. Trimming stripped 6 bases from V and 6 bases from J, with 8 bases between. Per the germline V gene, CDR1 is SGHTA and CDR2 is FQGNSA. This CDR3 spans 11 amino acids. The full variable domain, rest sourced from reference TRBV7-2 and TRBJ1-2, is GAGVSQSPSNKVTEKGKDVELRCDPISGHTALYWYRQSLGQGLEFLIYFQGNSAPDKSGLPSDRFSAERTGGSVSTLTIQRTQQEDSAVYLCASRKNHGYTFGSGTRLTVV.

This chain uses TRBV6-5 with TRBJ2-3, with D possibly matching TRBD2 (7 bases). The CDR3 has 18 residues. Germline assignment: CDR1 MNHEY and CDR2 SVGAGI. Trimming took 0 bases from V and 3 from J, leaving 19 bases between them. The DNA of the CDR3 is TGTGCCAGCAGTTACTCCCTTAGGGTGGGGGGGCCAACAGATACGCAGTATTTT. Protein sequence: CASSYSLRVGGPTDTQYF.

This clonotype has at least ten counts. The chain links TRBV6-5 to TRBJ1-1, with D unresolved. Trimming cost V 0 bases and J 4 bases, with 6 bases left between them. Germline loops: CDR1 MNHEY, CDR2 SVGAGI. The CDR3 sequence is 13 residues long. CDR3 region: CASSYSISTEAFF. DNA of the CDR3: TGTGCCAGCAGTTACTCGATTAGCACTGAAGCTTTCTTT.

The sample holds many counts of this clonotype. V usage is TRBV4-2 and J usage is TRBJ2-5; D not certain. The CDR3 sequence is 17 residues long. The ends were cut back, 0 bases at V and 5 bases at J, with 19 bases in the middle. Germline V gene data show CDR1 as LGHNA and CDR2 as YNFKEQ. CDR3 sequence: CASSQEVQHSCMETQYF. CDR3 DNA: TGTGCCAGCAGCCAAGAGGTCCAGCACTCGTGTATGGAGACCCAGTACTTC.

There are many counts of this clonotype. This chain uses TRBV20-1 with TRBJ2-4; 8 bases align to TRBD1. The V gene's germline CDR1 is DFQATT and CDR2 SNEGSKA (reference sequence). CDR3 size: 11 residues. The V segment lost 3 bases and the J segment 12 bases; nucleotides outside the gene matches: 4. The CDR3: CSARDRVDQYF. The CDR3, as DNA: TGCAGTGCTAGGGACAGGGTGGATCAGTACTTC.

The table lists this clonotype with many counts. This chain links TRBV3-1 with TRBJ1-1; D uncertain. The germline gives CDR1 LGHDT, CDR2 YNNKEL (reference sequence). Trimming removed 1 base from V and 0 bases from J, with 9 bases in between. The CDR3 loop spans 15 amino acids. Written as DNA, the CDR3 is TGTGCCAGCAGCCAAGGGTCGGGAATGAACACTGAAGCTTTCTTT. This translates into CASSQGSGMNTEAFF.

This clonotype was detected many times. The chain recombines TRBV6-5 with TRBJ1-1; a possible D gene is TRBD1 (5 bases). This CDR3 has 14 amino acids. Germline CDR1 and CDR2: MNHEY and SVGAGI. V was clipped by 0 bases and J by 3 bases, with 8 bases between them. The CDR3, as DNA: TGTGCCAGCAGTTACTCACGGGGGTACACTGAAGCTTTCTTT. Protein product: CASSYSRGYTEAFF.

This clonotype was recorded many times. The chain has TRBV7-3 and TRBJ1-1, with D perhaps matching TRBD1 (5 bases). The V gene lost 3 bases and the J gene lost 2 bases, with 7 bases spanning the gap. Germline-derived CDR1 and CDR2 are SGHTA and FQGTGA. CDR3 length: 13 amino acids. CDR3 in DNA: TGTGCCAGCAGCTTTCAGGGAAACACTGAAGCTTTCTTT. Its translation: CASSFQGNTEAFF.

This clonotype occurred many times. The genes are TRBV7-6 and TRBJ2-3; tentatively, D is TRBD2 (6 bases). Trimming left V 5 bases short and J 0 bases short, with 15 bases between. The CDR3 covers 16 residues. From germline, CDR1 is SGHVS and CDR2 FNYEAQ. The CDR3 is CASSDMDYYSTDTQYF. The CDR3 nucleotides read TGTGCCAGCAGCGATATGGACTATTACAGCACAGATACGCAGTATTTT.

This clonotype was detected many times. The chain recombines TRBV5-1 with TRBJ2-1, with 7 bases matching TRBD1. The germline V gene encodes CDR1 SGHRS and CDR2 YFSETQ. The CDR3 loop spans 12 amino acids. The V and J ends lost 5 bases and 5 bases, in that order; junction bases with no gene match: 1. CDR3 protein: CASRTGHNEQFF. CDR3 nucleotide sequence: TGCGCCAGCAGGACAGGGCACAATGAGCAGTTCTTC.

This clonotype was detected ten times or more. This rearrangement joins TRBV4-3 to TRBJ2-2, with 9 bases matching TRBD1. The trim removed 0 bases at V and 1 base at J, leaving 0 bases unmatched. The CDR3 has 16 amino acids. CDR1 and CDR2 from the germline V gene are LGHNA and YSLEER. CDR3 residues: CASSQEDRGNTGELFF. CDR3 DNA sequence: TGCGCCAGCAGCCAAGAGGACAGGGGGAACACCGGGGAGCTGTTTTTT.

This clonotype appeared many times. This chain's CDR3 is CASRARGLAGADTQYF. The CDR3 nucleotides read TGTGCCAGCAGGGCCCGGGGACTAGCGGGAGCAGATACGCAGTATTTT. The chain employs TRBV6-1 and TRBJ2-3; 14 nucleotides match TRBD2. This CDR3 contains 16 residues. Germline loops: CDR1 MNHNS, CDR2 SASEGT. After removal of 6 bases from V and 4 bases from J, the junction contained 6 bases not matched to a gene.

This clonotype appeared many times. The chain uses TRBV12-3 or TRBV12-4 and TRBJ2-3; 12 bases align to TRBD2. The J segment lost 2 bases and the V segment lost 2 bases, leaving 8 bases of the junction unmatched. The CDR3 loop spans 18 amino acids. The CDR3, as DNA: TGTGCCAGCAGTTTACGGCTAGCGGGAGGGCTTGTCACAGATACGCAGTATTTT. Encoded protein: CASSLRLAGGLVTDTQYF.